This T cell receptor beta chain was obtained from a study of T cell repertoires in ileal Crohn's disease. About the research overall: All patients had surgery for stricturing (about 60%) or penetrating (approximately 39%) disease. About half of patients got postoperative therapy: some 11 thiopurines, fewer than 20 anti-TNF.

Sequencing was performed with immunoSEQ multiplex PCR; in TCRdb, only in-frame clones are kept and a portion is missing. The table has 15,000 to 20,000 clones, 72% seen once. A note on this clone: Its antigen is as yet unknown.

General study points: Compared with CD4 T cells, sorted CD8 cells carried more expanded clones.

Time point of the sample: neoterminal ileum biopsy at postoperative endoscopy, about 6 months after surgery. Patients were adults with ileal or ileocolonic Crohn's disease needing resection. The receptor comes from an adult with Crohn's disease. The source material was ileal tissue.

CDR3 region: CASSGQKNTEAFF. In DNA form, the CDR3 reads TGTGCCAGCAGTGGACAAAAGAACACTGAAGCTTTCTTT. The chain has TRBV5-4 and TRBJ1-1; the D gene is possibly TRBD1 (5 bases). This CDR3 spans 13 amino acids. Germline CDR1 is SGHNT and CDR2 is YYREEE (reference sequence). Trimming took off 5 bases at V and 1 base at J, with 9 bases between the two ends. The entire variable domain, with the rest obtained from reference TRBV5-4 and TRBJ1-1, is as follows: ETGVTQSPTHLIKTRGQQVTLRCSSQSGHNTVSWYQQALGQGPQFIFQYYREEENGRGNFPPRFSGLQFPNYSSELNVNALELDDSALYLCASSGQKNTEAFFGQGTRLTVV.